One sample yielded the 8 T cell receptor beta chains listed below, sequenced in a study of T cell responses to AZD1222 COVID-19 vaccine. Clones were read by immunoSEQ multiplex PCR, and TCRdb kept only the in-frame ones, dropping some. The sample carries 150,000 or so clones, 85% to 90% recorded once. Material: peripheral blood, obtained on day 0 of AZD1222 vaccination. These receptors were taken from an adult in good health.

In DNA form, the CDR3 reads TGTGCCAGCAGCACATCCGGGACAGGGTACGAGCAGTACTTC. Amino acids: CASSTSGTGYEQYF. The V and J genes are TRBV7-8 and TRBJ2-7; 9 bases map to TRBD1. CDR1 and CDR2 (germline): SGHVS, FQNEAQ. J gave up 4 bases and V 5 bases, and 6 bases lay outside the gene matches. The CDR3 loop spans 14 amino acids.

The rearrangement links TRBV24-1 to TRBJ2-2; D gene unclear. Trimming shortened V by 5 bases and J by 0 bases, and 9 bases separated the two germline ends. CDR1 and CDR2 (germline): KGHDR, SFDVKD. The CDR3 runs 15 residues. DNA of the CDR3: TGTGCCACCAGTGGAGCAAAACCGAACACCGGGGAGCTGTTTTTT. This translates into CATSGAKPNTGELFF.

The chain has TRBV29-1 and TRBJ1-2, with TRBD1 identical over 9 bases. From germline, CDR1 is SQVTM and CDR2 ANQGSEA. The CDR3 extends over 12 amino acids. V was pared by 2 bases and J by 8 bases, with 3 bases of the junction left unmatched. The CDR3 sequence is CSVELDRGGYTF. CDR3 in DNA: TGCAGCGTTGAACTTGACAGGGGGGGCTACACCTTC.

J is TRBJ1-6 and V is TRBV18; a possible D gene is TRBD1 (5 bases). V dropped 3 bases and J dropped 5 bases, with 14 bases sitting between them. The CDR3 loop spans 16 amino acids. The V gene's germline CDR1 is KGHSH and CDR2 LQKENI. CDR3 in DNA: TGTGCCAGCTCACCGTCGGTGGGGGAGAATAATTCACCCCTCCACTTT. Its translation is CASSPSVGENNSPLHF.

This clone turned up a few times. The chain links TRBV5-5 to TRBJ1-2; D unresolved. The V end lost 4 bases, the J end lost 2 bases, and 9 bases lay between the germline ends. CDR3 length: 13 residues. CDR1 and CDR2 (germline): SGHKS, YYEKEE (reference sequence). The chain's CDR3 is CASSHPGNYGYTF. Written as DNA, the CDR3 is TGTGCCAGCAGCCACCCGGGAAACTATGGCTACACCTTC.

The chain employs TRBV5-4 and TRBJ2-1, with 15 nucleotides matching TRBD2. The CDR3 covers 18 residues. In germline, CDR1 is SGHNT, CDR2 YYREEE (reference sequence). V gave up 4 bases and J gave up 0 bases; unmatched junction bases: 5. The CDR3: CASSPGTSGRSSYNEQFF. Written as DNA, the CDR3 is TGTGCCAGCAGCCCCGGGACTAGCGGGAGGAGCTCCTACAATGAGCAGTTCTTC.

The chain combines TRBV5-1 with TRBJ2-1; 7 positions agree with TRBD2. Germline V gene data show CDR1 as SGHRS and CDR2 as YFSETQ. The CDR3 runs to 14 residues. After removal of 1 base from V and 10 bases from J, the junction contained 8 bases not matched to a gene. The CDR3 nucleotides read TGCGCCAGCAGCTTGCAAGCGGGAACTTCCGAGCAGTTCTTC. Amino acid sequence: CASSLQAGTSEQFF.

This clone came up a few times. V and J are TRBV5-1 and TRBJ1-1; TRBD1 might be the D (5 bases). Germline-derived CDR1 and CDR2 are SGHRS and YFSETQ. The V and J ends lost 4 bases and 7 bases respectively, with 14 bases between them. The CDR3 is 13 residues long. The CDR3, as DNA: TGCGCCAGCAGCCCGGAAGGGGTTGGTGAAGCTTTCTTT. It specifies CASSPEGVGEAFF.